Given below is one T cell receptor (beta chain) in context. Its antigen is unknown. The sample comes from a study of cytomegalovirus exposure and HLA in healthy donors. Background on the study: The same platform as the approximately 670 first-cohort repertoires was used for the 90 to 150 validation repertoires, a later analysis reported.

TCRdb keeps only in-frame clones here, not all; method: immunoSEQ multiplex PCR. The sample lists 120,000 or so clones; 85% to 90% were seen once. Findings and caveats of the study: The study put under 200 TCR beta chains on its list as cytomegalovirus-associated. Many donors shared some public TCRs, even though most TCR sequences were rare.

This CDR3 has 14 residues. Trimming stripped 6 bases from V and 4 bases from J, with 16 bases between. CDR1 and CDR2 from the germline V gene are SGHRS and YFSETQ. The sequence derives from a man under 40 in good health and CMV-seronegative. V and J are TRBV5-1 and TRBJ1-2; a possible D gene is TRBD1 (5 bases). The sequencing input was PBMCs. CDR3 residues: CASTPLGGTYGYTF. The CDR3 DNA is TGCGCCAGCACCCCCCTAGGAGGGACCTATGGCTACACCTTC.